One and the same sample provided the 4 T cell receptor beta chains below, sequenced in a study of blood T cell repertoires in COVID-19 (dated by TCRdb to 2018 to 2021). Library preparation used the immunoSEQ multiplex PCR assay. TCRdb took over this immuneACCESS table, retaining in-frame rearrangements with V and J assigned. Such tables are incomplete; in checked studies, under half of the missing clones stem from an unresolved V gene, and the remainder is unexplained. This sample holds around 140,000 clones; 60% to 85% were observed only once. The ten largest clones take up over 15% of the sample. Sequences were obtained from peripheral blood. The receptors shown here come from a man aged 50 to 59 with acute or convalescent COVID-19.

The V call is TRBV6-5, the J call TRBJ2-5; 7 bases are a match to TRBD2. Germline CDR1 reads MNHEY; CDR2 reads SVGAGI. The V gene end was trimmed by 7 bases and the J gene end by 1 base; junction bases not matched to a gene: 6. The CDR3 covers 14 residues. The CDR3 bases are TGTGCCAGCAAAGGAACGGGGGGCCAAGAGACCCAGTACTTC. It is translated as CASKGTGGQETQYF.

The chain is built from TRBV18 and TRBJ1-1; D remains unclear. Germline V gene data show CDR1 as KGHSH and CDR2 as LQKENI. V was cut by 3 bases and J by 7 bases, with 15 bases left in between. The CDR3 sequence is 14 residues long. For the CDR3, the DNA is TGTGCCAGCTCACCCAATGAGGGTTGGGGTGAAGCTTTCTTT. Protein sequence: CASSPNEGWGEAFF.

The rearrangement links TRBV7-2 to TRBJ1-5; D may be TRBD1 (6 bases). V shed 6 bases and J shed 3 bases, with 15 bases lying between them. The CDR3 is made up of 15 amino acids. CDR1 is SGHTA, CDR2 FQGNSA, per germline. The CDR3 DNA is TGTGCCAGCAGTCTCAGCGGACAGAACAATCAGCCCCAGCATTTT. Translated: CASSLSGQNNQPQHF.

This clone came up a few times. This rearrangement joins TRBV28 to TRBJ2-1; D might be TRBD1 (6 bases). CDR3 length: 13 amino acids. Germline V gene lookup returns CDR1 MDHEN and CDR2 SYDVKM. Trimming pared 2 bases from V and 7 bases from J, leaving 9 bases between. CDR3: CASSLPTGNEQFF. The CDR3 DNA follows: TGTGCCAGCAGTTTACCCACAGGGAATGAGCAGTTCTTC.